A selection of T cell receptor beta chains follows, all from one sample in a study of shared clonotypes between healthy human individuals. Sequencing was performed with immunoSEQ multiplex PCR; in TCRdb, only in-frame clones are kept and a portion is missing. This sample has 400,000 to 600,000 clones; 90% to 96% occur once, and the top ten carry about 0.06%. The sequencing sample was made of naive CD4+ T cells sorted from blood. These receptors all come from a woman in her 30s in good health. Each CDR3 is given with its conserved first and last residue. A D gene is named only where the DNA matches it firmly. Only some rows state a clone size, as once, few, many or a class for expanded clones.

d_call clone_size j_call v_call cdr3_nt cdr3_aa
- - TRBJ1-1 TRBV15 TGTGCCACCAGCAGAGATCCAGGCACAGGGCGAGGCACTGAAGCTTTCTTT CATSRDPGTGRGTEAFF
- - TRBJ1-3 TRBV11-2 TGTGCCAGCAGCTTATCAGGGGCCGGAAACACCATATATTTT CASSLSGAGNTIYF
- - TRBJ1-2 TRBV9 TGTGCCAGCAGCGTATCTAGGCACAGTCCTAACTATGGCTACACCTTC CASSVSRHSPNYGYTF
- - TRBJ2-2 TRBV29-1 TGCAGCGTTGATCCAGCGAACACCGGGGAGCTGTTTTTT CSVDPANTGELFF
TRBD2 - TRBJ2-2 TRBV7-8 TGTGCCAGCAGCACCGGACTAGCGGGAGGTTCCGGGGAGCTGTTTTTT CASSTGLAGGSGELFF
- - TRBJ2-1 TRBV28 TGTGCCAGCAGAACAAACAATGAGCAGTTCTTC CASRTNNEQFF
TRBD2 - TRBJ2-1 TRBV7-7 TGTGCCAGCAGCCCCATGGGGGTAGCGGGAGTAAATGAGCAGTTCTTC CASSPMGVAGVNEQFF
- - TRBJ1-2 TRBV19 TGTGCCAGTAGTCCCATTACAGAGGGAACATATGGCTACACCTTC CASSPITEGTYGYTF
TRBD1 - TRBJ1-4 TRBV5-4 TGTGCCAGCAGCTGGGGGGACAGGGGGAGATCTGAAAAACTGTTTTTT CASSWGDRGRSEKLFF
- - TRBJ2-7 TRBV5-1 TGCGCCAGCAGCTTGGTGGCCGGATCAAGCGAGCAGTACTTC CASSLVAGSSEQYF
- - TRBJ2-3 TRBV5-1 TGCGCCAGCAGCCCACGGACAACTAGCACAGATACGCAGTATTTT CASSPRTTSTDTQYF
TRBD1 - TRBJ1-2 TRBV5-1 TGCGCCAGCAGTACGCGGACAGGGCCCTATGGCTACACCTTC CASSTRTGPYGYTF
- - TRBJ1-3 TRBV9 TGTGCCAGCAGCGCGTCGGAGACTTCTGGAAACACCATATATTTT CASSASETSGNTIYF
- - TRBJ1-2 TRBV5-4 TGTGCCAGCAGCTTGGCCAACGGAGGCTATGGCTACACCTTC CASSLANGGYGYTF
TRBD2 - TRBJ2-2 TRBV19 TGTGCCAGCACCGTCCCGGGACTAAATTCCGGGGAGCTGTTTTTT CASTVPGLNSGELFF
- once TRBJ1-3 TRBV4-1 TGCGCCAGCAGCCGCGCCCCAGACCCGGGAGGAAACACCATATATTTT CASSRAPDPGGNTIYF
TRBD1 - TRBJ1-1 TRBV4-1 TGCGCCAGCAGCGAACAGGGGGCAACTGAAGCTTTCTTT CASSEQGATEAFF
- - TRBJ2-4 TRBV4-1 TGCGCCAGCAGCCAAGATCGAGTGGCTGGGGGCAAAAACATTCAGTACTTC CASSQDRVAGGKNIQYF
- - TRBJ1-2 TRBV28 TGTGCCACCCTTGCCCCGACAGGAAGCCAGGGCTACACCTTC CATLAPTGSQGYTF
TRBD1 - TRBJ1-4 TRBV6-6 TGTGCCAGCAGTCTCGGGGTACAGGGGGGTGAAAAACTGTTTTTT CASSLGVQGGEKLFF
- - TRBJ2-7 TRBV1 TGCACCAGCAGCCAAGAATGGCGGGAGGGCCCGTCCTACGAGCAGTACTTC CTSSQEWREGPSYEQYF
- once TRBJ2-5 TRBV5-1 TGCGCCAGCAGCGCGACTATAGAGGAGACCCAGTACTTC CASSATIEETQYF
- - TRBJ2-7 TRBV11-3 TGTGCCAGCAGCTTAGGAGCAGGGAACGAGCAGTACTTC CASSLGAGNEQYF
TRBD2 - TRBJ2-7 TRBV29-1 TGCAGCGTCGACAGCGGGAGGGCCGACTACGAGCAGTACTTC CSVDSGRADYEQYF